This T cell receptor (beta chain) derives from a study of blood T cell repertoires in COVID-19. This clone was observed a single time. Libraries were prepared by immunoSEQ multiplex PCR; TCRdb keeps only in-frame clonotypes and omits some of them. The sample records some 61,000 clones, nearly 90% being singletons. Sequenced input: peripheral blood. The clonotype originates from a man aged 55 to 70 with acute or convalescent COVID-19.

CDR3 nucleotide sequence: TGTGCCACCAGCAGAAGCTTTCAGCGGGGGCTGGAGGCTTACGAGCAGTACTTC. This sequence encodes CATSRSFQRGLEAYEQYF. The rearrangement joins TRBV15 to TRBJ2-7; 8 bases agree with TRBD2. This CDR3 contains 18 residues. Losses at the gene ends were 2 bases for V and 4 bases for J; bases not matched to a gene: 16. The germline gives CDR1 LNHNV, CDR2 YYDKDF (reference sequence).